This T cell receptor beta chain was sequenced during a study of shared clonotypes between healthy human individuals. This clone was found a few times. Method: immunoSEQ multiplex PCR; TCRdb's copy keeps in-frame clones and lacks some. The data show roughly 2,500,000 clones, approximately 93% seen once. The CDR3 consists of 13 residues. The V gene lost 3 bases and the J gene lost 5 bases, with 8 bases spanning the gap. In germline, CDR1 is MNHEY, CDR2 SMNVEV (reference sequence). V gene TRBV27 combines with J gene TRBJ1-5; D is unclear. The sequenced material came from naive CD4+ T cells from PBMCs. Subset meaning: CD45RA+ positively selected. This receptor was taken from a man aged 18 to 35 in good health. Some clones in this sample may be carry-over from other donors' samples. The CDR3 spells CASSFAGHQPQHF. The CDR3 region has the DNA TGTGCCAGCAGTTTTGCGGGTCATCAGCCCCAGCATTTT.